The rows below give T cell receptor beta chains drawn from one sample of a study of vaccination effects on CD4 cells after COVID-19. The assay was immunoSEQ multiplex PCR, and TCRdb's table has in-frame clones only and misses some. The sample gives under 55,000 clones, roughly 79% of which show up once; 6% is in the top ten. Their cognate antigens are unknown. Material: CD4+ T cells from PBMCs cultured with HCoV-OC43 spike peptides, obtained before COVID-19 vaccination. The source is a human donor who received a COVID-19 vaccine. Both conserved end residues are trimmed from each CDR3. Each record gives: J gene, CDR3 length, V gene, CDR3 protein.

TRBJ1-4 | 13 | TRBV10-3 | AISPGGATNEKLF
TRBJ2-3 | 14 | TRBV5-1 | ASSWGTVPSTDTQY
TRBJ1-3 | 11 | TRBV29-1 | SVERTRRNTIY
TRBJ1-1 | 10 | TRBV7-9 | ASSPNRPEAF
TRBJ1-3 | 17 | TRBV3-1/TRBV3-2 | ASSHLYGLQGLAGNTIY
TRBJ1-1 | 12 | TRBV6-2/TRBV6-3 | ASSYRDVNTEAF
TRBJ2-3 | 12 | TRBV7-2 | ASGLGTAPDTQY
TRBJ2-2 | 12 | TRBV5-1 | ASSSASNTGELF
TRBJ1-2 | 13 | TRBV7-8 | ASSFGDTSNYGYT
TRBJ1-2 | 11 | TRBV3-1/TRBV3-2 | ASSQTPGGGYT
TRBJ1-2 | 9 | TRBV29-1 | SVGQGAGYT
TRBJ1-2 | 16 | TRBV4-3 | ASSRRIGTASVDYGYT
TRBJ1-1 | 12 | TRBV6-5 | ASIQPGGNTEAF
TRBJ1-1 | 14 | TRBV12-2 | ASRGRLPGLDTEAF
TRBJ2-1 | 12 | TRBV5-1 | ASSGGSTYNEQF
TRBJ2-6 | 12 | TRBV9 | ASSQDSGANVLT
TRBJ1-2 | 12 | TRBV19 | ASSIETAGGGYT
TRBJ2-3 | 16 | TRBV27 | ASRLTPPPAGGTDTQY
TRBJ2-1 | 13 | TRBV6-5 | ASSPPGLEYNEQF
TRBJ1-5 | 11 | TRBV10-3 | AITQGGNQPQH
TRBJ2-3 | 15 | TRBV5-1 | ASSPFVAGARTDTQY
TRBJ2-3 | 13 | TRBV7-8 | ASSATSGGFNTQY
TRBJ2-1 | 14 | TRBV18 | ASSPPRGSSYNEQF
TRBJ1-2 | 12 | TRBV2 | ASSETQGLDGYT
TRBJ1-5 | 12 | TRBV19 | ASSIRVSNQPQH
TRBJ1-1 | 11 | TRBV5-1 | ASRQGANTEAF
TRBJ1-4 | 10 | TRBV6-5 | ASRRGNEKLF
TRBJ2-4 | 11 | TRBV5-1 | ASSHGLENIQY
TRBJ1-2 | 12 | TRBV5-1 | ASSPTGTNYGYT
TRBJ1-5 | 13 | TRBV19 | ASSMRAVANQPQH
TRBJ1-5 | 13 | TRBV27 | ASSFAGGSDQPQH
TRBJ2-3 | 11 | TRBV5-4 | ASSQASTDTQY
TRBJ2-3 | 12 | TRBV3-1/TRBV3-2 | ASSQGGPSDTQY
TRBJ2-2 | 14 | TRBV11-3 | ASSLVEFRGTGELF
TRBJ2-2 | 13 | TRBV6-5 | ASSSSTGIGGELF
TRBJ1-1 | 14 | TRBV7-9 | ASSELMAGGKTEAF
TRBJ2-3 | 12 | TRBV2 | ASKVGVSGDTQY
TRBJ2-3 | 14 | TRBV4-1 | ASSQAPGQGTDTQY
TRBJ2-1 | 12 | TRBV3-1/TRBV3-2 | ASSQDPGYNEQF
TRBJ2-3 | 14 | TRBV24-1 | ATSDFSGGYTDTQY
TRBJ2-5 | 11 | TRBV2 | ASRGGRQETQY
TRBJ2-2 | 14 | TRBV11-2 | ASSKDDRINTGELF
TRBJ2-2 | 12 | TRBV7-3 | ASRGGANTGELF
TRBJ2-2 | 12 | TRBV18 | ASSPQGGSGELF